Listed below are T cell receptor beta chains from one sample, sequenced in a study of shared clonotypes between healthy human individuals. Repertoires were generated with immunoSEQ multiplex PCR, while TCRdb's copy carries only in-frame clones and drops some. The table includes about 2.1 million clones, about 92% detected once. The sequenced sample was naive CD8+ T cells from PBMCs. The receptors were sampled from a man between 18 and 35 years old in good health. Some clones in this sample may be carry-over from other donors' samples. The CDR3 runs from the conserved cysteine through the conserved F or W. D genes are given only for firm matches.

cdr3_aa: CASSFPSLAYEQYF
cdr3_nt: TGTGCCAGCAGTTTCCCCAGTTTGGCCTACGAGCAGTACTTC
v_call: TRBV5-6
j_call: TRBJ2-7
d_call: .

cdr3_aa: CASSPTPGSSLNTEAFF
cdr3_nt: TGCGCCAGCAGCCCCACTCCGGGGTCCTCCCTGAACACTGAAGCTTTCTTT
v_call: TRBV4-1
j_call: TRBJ1-1
d_call: .

cdr3_aa: CASSAYEQYF
cdr3_nt: TGTGCCAGCAGTGCATACGAGCAGTACTTC
v_call: TRBV2
j_call: TRBJ2-7
d_call: .

cdr3_aa: CASSPRGLGNYEQYF
cdr3_nt: TGTGCCAGCAGTCCCCGGGGGTTGGGTAATTACGAGCAGTACTTC
v_call: TRBV28
j_call: TRBJ2-7
d_call: .

cdr3_aa: CASSSLPGTNYGYTF
cdr3_nt: TGTGCCAGCAGCTCCCTCCCGGGAACTAACTATGGCTACACCTTC
v_call: TRBV5-5
j_call: TRBJ1-2
d_call: .

cdr3_aa: CAISGPAEGPSGANVLTF
cdr3_nt: TGTGCCATCAGTGGGCCGGCGGAGGGACCCTCTGGGGCCAACGTCCTGACTTTC
v_call: TRBV10-3
j_call: TRBJ2-6
d_call: .

cdr3_aa: CASSQTGPQETQYF
cdr3_nt: TGTGCCAGCTCACAGACAGGGCCCCAAGAGACCCAGTACTTC
v_call: TRBV2
j_call: TRBJ2-5
d_call: TRBD1

cdr3_aa: CASSIVSAGGPGEQFF
cdr3_nt: TGTGCCAGTAGTATAGTTTCAGCGGGAGGGCCGGGTGAGCAGTTCTTC
v_call: TRBV19
j_call: TRBJ2-1
d_call: TRBD2

cdr3_aa: CASRPPGLAGVSEQFF
cdr3_nt: TGTGCCAGTAGGCCGCCGGGACTAGCGGGAGTAAGTGAGCAGTTCTTC
v_call: TRBV19
j_call: TRBJ2-1
d_call: TRBD2

cdr3_aa: CASSLGNRLTDEQYF
cdr3_nt: TGTGCCAGCAGCTTAGGTAACAGGTTAACCGACGAGCAGTACTTC
v_call: TRBV7-9
j_call: TRBJ2-7
d_call: .

cdr3_aa: CASSVKGTPGAEAFF
cdr3_nt: TGTGCCAGCAGTGTGAAGGGGACACCGGGTGCTGAAGCTTTCTTT
v_call: TRBV2
j_call: TRBJ1-1
d_call: .

cdr3_aa: CASSLAQDSTDTQYF
cdr3_nt: TGTGCCAGCAGCTTAGCCCAGGACAGCACAGATACGCAGTATTTT
v_call: TRBV7-2
j_call: TRBJ2-3
d_call: .

cdr3_aa: CASVVTNEQFF
cdr3_nt: TGTGCCAGCGTGGTTACCAATGAGCAGTTCTTC
v_call: TRBV2
j_call: TRBJ2-1
d_call: .

cdr3_aa: CASSLGTGGPNTEAFF
cdr3_nt: TGCGCCAGCAGCTTAGGGACAGGCGGGCCCAACACTGAAGCTTTCTTT
v_call: TRBV5-1
j_call: TRBJ1-1
d_call: TRBD1